The present entry profiles one TCR beta chain with its context. Its antigen remains unknown. The data are from a study of cytomegalovirus exposure and HLA in healthy donors. Looking at the study overall: It was reported in a later analysis that the 90 to 150 validation repertoires used the same platform as the approximately 690 first-cohort repertoires. Notes on the study in general: There were 150 or so TCR beta chains listed as cytomegalovirus-associated.

The table came from immunoSEQ multiplex PCR; TCRdb's copy has only in-frame clones and leaves some out. The repertoire holds some 160,000 clones, approximately 90% seen once, with roughly 3% in the top ten. The donors were members of the validation cohort, which comprised roughly 120 subjects and was separate from the first cohort of around 700 subjects. The V segment lost 6 bases and the J segment 7 bases; nucleotides outside the gene matches: 9. The CDR3 consists of 14 residues. Germline loops: CDR1 SNHLY, CDR2 FYNNEI. The sample taken for sequencing was PBMCs. The chain carries TRBV2 and TRBJ2-1; 7 nucleotides agree with TRBD2. The TCR was taken from a man in his late teens or twenties in good health and CMV-seronegative. CDR3 sequence: CASSLGLSLNEQFF. As DNA, the CDR3 is TGTGCCAGCAGCTTGGGACTAAGTTTGAATGAGCAGTTCTTC.